The rows below give T cell receptor beta chains drawn from one sample of a study of Ad26.COV2.S vaccination and SARS-CoV-2 variants. Produced via immunoSEQ multiplex PCR; TCRdb's table is partial and in-frame only. The data show more than 300,000 clones, 65% to 90% seen once. The source material was peripheral blood, sampled in a trial of Ad26.COV2.S vaccine versus placebo. The receptors were sampled from a person between 18 and 65 years old who received the Ad26.COV2.S COVID-19 vaccine or a placebo. CDR3s include the opening cysteine and the closing phenylalanine or tryptophan. The D gene is left open where the match is weak. Where a row states a size, it is once, few, many or the class of an expanded clone; other rows omit it.

TRBJ2-7 | - | TRBD2 | TRBV6-2/TRBV6-3 | CASSFGLAGSPYEQYF | TGTGCCAGCAGCTTCGGACTAGCGGGGTCTCCCTACGAGCAGTACTTC
TRBJ1-5 | - | - | TRBV4-3 | CASSQEGGTSNQPQHF | TGCGCCAGCAGCCAGGAGGGGGGGACTAGCAATCAGCCCCAGCATTTT
TRBJ2-3 | - | - | TRBV5-1 | CASSSETDTQYF | TGCGCCAGCAGCTCAGAGACAGATACGCAGTATTTT
TRBJ2-2 | - | - | TRBV5-4 | CASSFPLGRNTGELFF | TGTGCCAGCAGTTTCCCACTAGGCCGAAACACCGGGGAGCTGTTTTTT
TRBJ2-6 | - | TRBD1 | TRBV19 | CASTGLGQGSPGANVLTF | TGTGCCAGTACCGGGCTGGGACAGGGATCCCCTGGGGCCAACGTCCTGACTTTC
TRBJ2-7 | - | - | TRBV28 | CASSFGGLSYEQYF | TGTGCCAGCAGTTTCGGGGGGCTAAGCTACGAGCAGTACTTC
TRBJ2-7 | - | - | TRBV6-5 | CASSYGHRTYEQYF | TGTGCCAGCAGTTACGGACACAGAACTTACGAGCAGTACTTC
TRBJ1-3 | few | - | TRBV4-1 | CASSLSSGNTIYF | TGCGCCAGCAGCCTGAGCTCTGGAAACACCATATATTTT
TRBJ2-4 | - | - | TRBV7-9 | CASASSGALAKNIQYF | TGTGCCAGCGCCTCTTCGGGGGCCCTAGCCAAAAACATTCAGTACTTC
TRBJ2-7 | - | - | TRBV6-5 | CASSYARGAAYEQYF | TGTGCCAGCAGTTACGCCCGGGGTGCCGCCTACGAGCAGTACTTC
TRBJ2-6 | - | - | TRBV4-1 | CASSQVGPFGANVLTF | TGCGCCAGCAGCCAAGTAGGCCCTTTCGGGGCCAACGTCCTGACTTTC
TRBJ2-1 | - | TRBD2 | TRBV5-1 | CASSPGLAIDEQFF | TGCGCCAGCAGTCCGGGACTAGCCATCGATGAGCAGTTCTTC
TRBJ2-7 | - | - | TRBV27 | CASSLTEAYEQYF | TGTGCCAGCAGCCTAACTGAGGCCTACGAGCAGTACTTC
TRBJ2-1 | - | TRBD2 | TRBV4-3 | CASSQGSGRAGEQFF | TGCGCCAGCAGCCAAGGCAGCGGGAGGGCCGGTGAGCAGTTCTTC
TRBJ1-1 | - | - | TRBV5-1 | CASSGGYGNTEAFF | TGCGCCAGCAGCGGGGGATATGGGAACACTGAAGCTTTCTTT
TRBJ1-2 | - | - | TRBV29-1 | CSVGVGDYGYTF | TGCAGCGTTGGGGTAGGGGACTATGGCTACACCTTC
TRBJ2-3 | - | - | TRBV24-1 | CATSVGMSTDTQYF | TGTGCCACCAGTGTAGGGATGAGCACAGATACGCAGTATTTT
TRBJ2-7 | - | - | TRBV30 | CAWTGSNEQYF | TGTGCCTGGACGGGTTCGAACGAGCAGTACTTC
TRBJ2-3 | once | TRBD2 | TRBV7-8 | CASSFGLGSGLNTQYF | TGTGCCAGCAGCTTCGGATTGGGTAGCGGGTTGAATACGCAGTATTTT
TRBJ1-3 | - | - | TRBV4-1 | CASSQPRRANTIYF | TGCGCCAGCAGCCAGCCCAGGCGGGCAAACACCATATATTTT
TRBJ1-5 | medium-sized | - | TRBV6-1 | CASSELRTGAHHSNQPQHF | TGTGCCAGCAGTGAATTAAGAACCGGCGCCCACCATAGCAATCAGCCCCAGCATTTT
TRBJ2-7 | - | - | TRBV5-1 | CASSLGGVNEQYF | TGCGCCAGCAGCTTGGGAGGGGTGAACGAGCAGTACTTC
TRBJ1-4 | - | - | TRBV3-1/TRBV3-2 | CASSQGRWDEKLFF | TGTGCCAGCAGCCAAGGCCGTTGGGATGAAAAACTGTTTTTT
TRBJ2-3 | - | - | TRBV4-2 | CASSPQGSTQYF | TGTGCCAGCAGCCCCCAAGGCAGTACGCAGTATTTT
TRBJ2-2 | few | - | TRBV7-2 | CASTYQGGGGELFF | TGTGCCAGCACCTATCAGGGGGGTGGCGGGGAGCTGTTTTTT
TRBJ2-7 | - | - | TRBV6-5 | CASSYEAGATYEQYF | TGTGCCAGCAGTTACGAAGCAGGGGCGACCTACGAGCAGTACTTC
TRBJ1-1 | - | - | TRBV18 | CASSPLRTEAFF | TGTGCCAGCTCACCTCTAAGAACTGAAGCTTTCTTT
TRBJ1-2 | - | TRBD1 | TRBV2 | CASSDRTGYGYGYTF | TGTGCCAGCAGTGACCGGACAGGGTATGGCTATGGCTACACCTTC
TRBJ1-1 | - | - | TRBV18 | CASSPVREGEAFF | TGTGCCAGCTCACCCGTCCGGGAAGGCGAAGCTTTCTTT
TRBJ2-1 | - | TRBD2 | TRBV11-2 | CASSSNSGLAGNYEQFF | TGTGCCAGCAGCTCCAACTCGGGACTAGCGGGAAACTATGAGCAGTTCTTC
TRBJ1-1 | - | TRBD1 | TRBV6-5 | CASSPAPQGSTEAFF | TGTGCCAGCAGCCCCGCCCCACAGGGGAGCACTGAAGCTTTCTTT
TRBJ2-1 | - | - | TRBV6-2/TRBV6-3 | CASSYSSSSYNEQFF | TGTGCCAGCAGTTACTCGAGTTCCTCCTACAATGAGCAGTTCTTC
TRBJ1-2 | - | - | TRBV28 | CASLRGGLNYGYTF | TGTGCCAGCCTGCGGGGCGGCCTTAACTATGGCTACACCTTC
TRBJ2-7 | - | TRBD1 | TRBV10-3 | CAISEIEDRDEQYF | TGTGCCATCAGTGAGATTGAGGACAGGGACGAGCAGTACTTC
TRBJ2-7 | - | - | TRBV5-6 | CASSVKGRRRYEQYF | TGTGCCAGCAGCGTAAAGGGACGGAGGCGGTACGAGCAGTACTTC
TRBJ1-1 | - | TRBD1 | TRBV11-2 | CASSLGQGNTEAFF | TGTGCCAGCAGCTTAGGACAGGGGAACACTGAAGCTTTCTTT
TRBJ2-1 | - | TRBD2 | TRBV19 | CASSISRGGYNEQFF | TGTGCCAGTAGTATATCTCGGGGAGGGTACAATGAGCAGTTCTTC
TRBJ2-1 | - | TRBD2 | TRBV24-1 | CATSEPGTSGAYNEQFF | TGTGCCACCAGTGAACCCGGGACTAGCGGAGCCTACAATGAGCAGTTCTTC
TRBJ2-5 | - | - | TRBV28 | CASSPRTLETQYF | TGTGCCAGCAGCCCAAGGACACTAGAGACCCAGTACTTC
TRBJ2-5 | - | TRBD2 | TRBV4-1 | CASSLLAGETQYF | TGCGCCAGCAGCCTGCTAGCGGGAGAGACCCAGTACTTC
TRBJ1-2 | - | - | TRBV7-9 | CASSLAEVGYTF | TGTGCCAGCAGCTTAGCGGAAGTCGGCTACACCTTC
TRBJ1-2 | - | TRBD1 | TRBV5-1 | CASSMGTGLSGYTF | TGCGCCAGCAGTATGGGGACAGGCCTAAGTGGCTACACCTTC
TRBJ1-4 | - | TRBD1 | TRBV28 | CASSFYRGNEKLFF | TGTGCCAGCAGTTTCTACAGGGGTAATGAAAAACTGTTTTTT
TRBJ2-3 | - | - | TRBV7-6 | CASSSGPSTDTQYF | TGTGCCAGCAGCTCCGGCCCTAGCACAGATACGCAGTATTTT
TRBJ1-6 | - | - | TRBV4-3 | CASSQTGSSYNSPLHF | TGCGCCAGCAGCCAAACAGGGAGCTCCTATAATTCACCCCTCCACTTT
TRBJ2-2 | - | TRBD2 | TRBV4-2 | CASSQDLRSGSAGELFF | TGTGCCAGCAGCCAAGATCTCAGGAGCGGGAGTGCCGGGGAGCTGTTTTTT
TRBJ1-1 | - | - | TRBV4-1 | CASSQVPLNTEAFF | TGCGCCAGCAGCCAAGTCCCCCTGAACACTGAAGCTTTCTTT
TRBJ2-5 | - | - | TRBV11-2 | CASSRGTLQETQYF | TGTGCCAGCAGCCGCGGGACACTCCAAGAGACCCAGTACTTC
TRBJ2-1 | - | TRBD1 | TRBV6-5 | CAADRDRNYNEQFF | TGTGCAGCGGACCGGGACAGGAACTACAATGAGCAGTTCTTC
TRBJ2-5 | - | - | TRBV5-1 | CASSLVGGGEETQYF | TGCGCCAGCAGCTTGGTTGGAGGGGGCGAAGAGACCCAGTACTTC
TRBJ1-5 | - | - | TRBV27 | CASSLGSYSNQPQHF | TGTGCCAGCAGTTTGGGGAGTTATAGCAATCAGCCCCAGCATTTT
TRBJ1-1 | - | - | TRBV10-3 | CAIRGENTEAFF | TGTGCCATCAGGGGAGAGAACACTGAAGCTTTCTTT
TRBJ1-2 | - | TRBD1 | TRBV2 | CASRTTGTGGDGYTF | TGTGCCAGCAGAACCACCGGGACAGGGGGAGATGGCTACACCTTC
TRBJ2-7 | - | - | TRBV5-5 | CASSWGPGPARSEQYF | TGTGCCAGCAGCTGGGGTCCGGGCCCTGCCCGTTCCGAGCAGTACTTC
TRBJ2-1 | once | TRBD1 | TRBV5-1 | CASSPSLDGTDNEQFF | TGCGCCAGCAGCCCGAGTCTTGATGGGACAGACAATGAGCAGTTCTTC
TRBJ1-2 | - | - | TRBV4-1 | CASSQPGAPYGYTF | TGCGCCAGCAGCCAACCCGGGGCGCCATATGGCTACACCTTC
TRBJ2-1 | - | - | TRBV10-1 | CASSEPAPGGVYNEQFF | TGCGCCAGCAGTGAGCCGGCACCGGGCGGGGTTTACAATGAGCAGTTCTTC
TRBJ2-3 | - | TRBD2 | TRBV9 | CASSVDGGGTDTQYF | TGTGCCAGCAGCGTAGACGGGGGGGGCACAGATACGCAGTATTTT
TRBJ1-2 | - | TRBD1 | TRBV7-9 | CASSLPGQRNGYTF | TGTGCCAGCAGCCTACCGGGACAGAGGAATGGCTACACCTTC